Listed below are T cell receptor beta chains from one sample, sequenced in a study of cytomegalovirus exposure and HLA in healthy donors. Sequenced by immunoSEQ multiplex PCR; TCRdb stores in-frame clones only, minus some. The sample lists 150,000 to 200,000 clones, about 80% occurring once. Source material: PBMCs. The source is a woman in her thirties or forties in good health and CMV-seronegative. Both conserved end residues are part of each CDR3. A D gene is named only where the DNA matches it firmly. Clone sizes are given selectively: once, few, many, or a class where the clone is expanded.

v_call: TRBV30
clone_size: few
d_call: TRBD1
j_call: TRBJ1-2
cdr3_nt: TGTGCCTGGCGAACAGGGGGAAGTTATGGCTACACCTTC
cdr3_aa: CAWRTGGSYGYTF

v_call: TRBV29-1
clone_size: -
d_call: -
j_call: TRBJ1-1
cdr3_nt: TGCAGCGTTGAAAGTCAGGGGAAGACTGAAGCTTTCTTT
cdr3_aa: CSVESQGKTEAFF

v_call: TRBV30
clone_size: once
d_call: -
j_call: TRBJ1-1
cdr3_nt: TGTGCCTGGGTCAAATTCATGAACACTGAAGCTTTCTTT
cdr3_aa: CAWVKFMNTEAFF

v_call: TRBV5-8
clone_size: few
d_call: TRBD1
j_call: TRBJ1-1
cdr3_nt: TGTGCCAGCAGCCACGGACAGGGGGTGGGAACTGAAGCTTTCTTT
cdr3_aa: CASSHGQGVGTEAFF

v_call: TRBV7-6
clone_size: -
d_call: -
j_call: TRBJ2-1
cdr3_nt: TGTGCCAGCAGCTTAGTTTATCGGGATGAGCAGTTCTTC
cdr3_aa: CASSLVYRDEQFF

v_call: TRBV7-2
clone_size: -
d_call: -
j_call: TRBJ2-1
cdr3_nt: TGTGCCAGCAGCCCAAGAGCCTTCTCAACCTACAATGAGCAGTTCTTC
cdr3_aa: CASSPRAFSTYNEQFF

v_call: TRBV5-1
clone_size: -
d_call: -
j_call: TRBJ2-1
cdr3_nt: TGCGCCAGCAGCCTCCAGACTGGAGCTGGCTACAATGAGCAGTTCTTC
cdr3_aa: CASSLQTGAGYNEQFF

v_call: TRBV19
clone_size: -
d_call: -
j_call: TRBJ2-2
cdr3_nt: TGTGCCAGCCCTAAGGAGCCCGGGGACACCGGGGAGCTGTTTTTT
cdr3_aa: CASPKEPGDTGELFF

v_call: TRBV7-2
clone_size: -
d_call: TRBD1
j_call: TRBJ1-2
cdr3_nt: TGTGCCAGCAGCTTAGGCGGGACAGGGTATGGCTACACCTTC
cdr3_aa: CASSLGGTGYGYTF

v_call: TRBV29-1
clone_size: -
d_call: -
j_call: TRBJ1-1
cdr3_nt: TGCAGCGCTCGGTCGGGGGGGAACACTGAAGCTTTCTTT
cdr3_aa: CSARSGGNTEAFF

v_call: TRBV30
clone_size: -
d_call: -
j_call: TRBJ1-2
cdr3_nt: TGTGCCTGGAGTCCTCTGACAGCTAACTATGGCTACACCTTC
cdr3_aa: CAWSPLTANYGYTF

v_call: TRBV4-3
clone_size: -
d_call: -
j_call: TRBJ2-1
cdr3_nt: TGCGCCAGCAGCCAAGATCGGGGGACGGTTGGCATTGAGCAGTTCTTC
cdr3_aa: CASSQDRGTVGIEQFF

v_call: TRBV6-4
clone_size: few
d_call: -
j_call: TRBJ2-2
cdr3_nt: TGTGCCAGCAGCACGAAGGGGGACACCGGGGAGCTGTTTTTT
cdr3_aa: CASSTKGDTGELFF

v_call: TRBV6-5
clone_size: -
d_call: TRBD1
j_call: TRBJ2-4
cdr3_nt: TGTGCCAGCAGTTACAGGGACAGGTCGGCCAAAAACATTCAGTACTTC
cdr3_aa: CASSYRDRSAKNIQYF

v_call: TRBV9
clone_size: -
d_call: TRBD2
j_call: TRBJ2-1
cdr3_nt: TGTGCCAGCAGCGTAGTGGGGAGGGCCAGGTATGACAATGAGCAGTTCTTC
cdr3_aa: CASSVVGRARYDNEQFF

v_call: TRBV5-1
clone_size: few
d_call: -
j_call: TRBJ1-1
cdr3_nt: TGCGCCAGCAGCTCGGGACAGAACACTGAAGCTTTCTTT
cdr3_aa: CASSSGQNTEAFF

v_call: TRBV19
clone_size: -
d_call: -
j_call: TRBJ1-2
cdr3_nt: TGTGCCAGTAGTATCCAGGAATACTATGGCTACACCTTC
cdr3_aa: CASSIQEYYGYTF

v_call: TRBV27
clone_size: -
d_call: TRBD1
j_call: TRBJ2-1
cdr3_nt: TGTGCCAGCAGTACCCGGGGACAGGTGATGAATGAGCAGTTCTTC
cdr3_aa: CASSTRGQVMNEQFF

v_call: TRBV10-3
clone_size: few
d_call: -
j_call: TRBJ2-3
cdr3_nt: TGTGCCATCAGTGGGACTGGGCTTTCGGATACGCAGTATTTT
cdr3_aa: CAISGTGLSDTQYF

v_call: TRBV4-1
clone_size: -
d_call: TRBD2
j_call: TRBJ2-7
cdr3_nt: TGCGCCAGCAGCCAGATGGGCGGGAGTCGCAACGAGCAGTACTTC
cdr3_aa: CASSQMGGSRNEQYF

v_call: TRBV7-2
clone_size: -
d_call: TRBD2
j_call: TRBJ2-1
cdr3_nt: TGTGCCAGCAGCTCGCCAACCTCCGGGACTACCTCCTACAATGAGCAGTTCTTC
cdr3_aa: CASSSPTSGTTSYNEQFF

v_call: TRBV6-1
clone_size: -
d_call: -
j_call: TRBJ2-1
cdr3_nt: TGTGCCAGCAGTGAAGATGGACTCTCGGGCAATGAGCAGTTCTTC
cdr3_aa: CASSEDGLSGNEQFF

v_call: TRBV5-1
clone_size: -
d_call: -
j_call: TRBJ2-1
cdr3_nt: TGCGCCAGCAGCTTGGCACTCCCGGGGGATGAGCAGTTCTTC
cdr3_aa: CASSLALPGDEQFF

v_call: TRBV7-9
clone_size: -
d_call: -
j_call: TRBJ1-3
cdr3_nt: TGTGCCAGCAGCTTGGGTCTAGGGGGCTCTGGAAACACCATATATTTT
cdr3_aa: CASSLGLGGSGNTIYF

v_call: TRBV5-8
clone_size: -
d_call: TRBD1
j_call: TRBJ1-1
cdr3_nt: TGTGCCAGCAGTTTGGGACAGCCAAACACTGAAGCTTTCTTT
cdr3_aa: CASSLGQPNTEAFF

v_call: TRBV6-5
clone_size: -
d_call: TRBD2
j_call: TRBJ2-7
cdr3_nt: TGTGCCAGCAGGCTTCTAGCGGGAGGGATTTACGAGCAGTACTTC
cdr3_aa: CASRLLAGGIYEQYF

v_call: TRBV4-3
clone_size: -
d_call: -
j_call: TRBJ1-2
cdr3_nt: TGCGCCAGCAGTCCGGGCAGGGGAGACTATGGCTACACCTTC
cdr3_aa: CASSPGRGDYGYTF

v_call: TRBV7-8
clone_size: -
d_call: -
j_call: TRBJ1-6
cdr3_nt: TGTGCCAGCAGCAACCACAGGGCGTATAATTCACCCCTCCACTTT
cdr3_aa: CASSNHRAYNSPLHF

v_call: TRBV6-4
clone_size: few
d_call: TRBD1
j_call: TRBJ2-2
cdr3_nt: TGTGCCAGCAGTGATCTCCGGGACAGGGGCACCGGGGAGCTGTTTTTT
cdr3_aa: CASSDLRDRGTGELFF

v_call: TRBV20-1
clone_size: few
d_call: -
j_call: TRBJ2-3
cdr3_nt: TGCAGTCCCCCGGGCACAGATACGCAGTATTTT
cdr3_aa: CSPPGTDTQYF

v_call: TRBV7-9
clone_size: -
d_call: -
j_call: TRBJ1-2
cdr3_nt: TGTGCCAGCAGCCTGGGGCAGAACTATGGCTACACCTTC
cdr3_aa: CASSLGQNYGYTF

v_call: TRBV6-5
clone_size: -
d_call: TRBD1
j_call: TRBJ2-7
cdr3_nt: TGTGCCAGCAATCCTGACAGGGGGATACCCTACGAGCAGTACTTC
cdr3_aa: CASNPDRGIPYEQYF

v_call: TRBV29-1
clone_size: -
d_call: -
j_call: TRBJ1-3
cdr3_nt: TGCAGCGTTGAAGAGGCCGGGTCCGGAAACACCATATATTTT
cdr3_aa: CSVEEAGSGNTIYF

v_call: TRBV29-1
clone_size: -
d_call: -
j_call: TRBJ2-3
cdr3_nt: TGCAGCGTCCGACTCCCCACAGATACGCAGTATTTT
cdr3_aa: CSVRLPTDTQYF

v_call: TRBV29-1
clone_size: -
d_call: -
j_call: TRBJ2-1
cdr3_nt: TGCAGCGTCCTAGCCTCTAGCGCGAGCTCCTACAATGAGCAGTTCTTC
cdr3_aa: CSVLASSASSYNEQFF

v_call: TRBV9
clone_size: -
d_call: TRBD1
j_call: TRBJ1-1
cdr3_nt: TGTGCCAGCAGCGTAGGTCAGGGGGCTGGCGTTTCTGAAGCTTTCTTT
cdr3_aa: CASSVGQGAGVSEAFF

v_call: TRBV5-6
clone_size: few
d_call: TRBD2
j_call: TRBJ2-1
cdr3_nt: TGTGCCAGCAGCACCGAGAGAAGCGGGAGGCCCCATTTGCTCTTC
cdr3_aa: CASSTERSGRPHLLF

v_call: TRBV7-6
clone_size: -
d_call: TRBD2
j_call: TRBJ2-7
cdr3_nt: TGTGCCAGCAGCCCTAGCGGGAGGGCCAACGAGCAGTACTTC
cdr3_aa: CASSPSGRANEQYF

v_call: TRBV14
clone_size: -
d_call: -
j_call: TRBJ2-4
cdr3_nt: TGTGCCAGCAGCCGTCTAGGAAAAAACATTCAGTACTTC
cdr3_aa: CASSRLGKNIQYF

v_call: TRBV5-1
clone_size: -
d_call: TRBD2
j_call: TRBJ2-1
cdr3_nt: TGCGCCAGCAGCTTGGCCGGGAGGGGGTATGAGCAGTTCTTC
cdr3_aa: CASSLAGRGYEQFF

v_call: TRBV29-1
clone_size: few
d_call: -
j_call: TRBJ1-2
cdr3_nt: TGCAGCGTTCAGGAGGCCCGGGACACCTACACCTTC
cdr3_aa: CSVQEARDTYTF

v_call: TRBV7-9
clone_size: few
d_call: TRBD1
j_call: TRBJ2-2
cdr3_nt: TGTGCCAGCAGCTCCCCGAATCCGGGACAGGGAAACACCGGGGAGCTGTTTTTT
cdr3_aa: CASSSPNPGQGNTGELFF

v_call: TRBV23-1
clone_size: -
d_call: TRBD1
j_call: TRBJ1-2
cdr3_nt: TGCGCCAGCAGTCAATCGGGGACAGGGACTAACTATGGCTACACCTTC
cdr3_aa: CASSQSGTGTNYGYTF

v_call: TRBV4-3
clone_size: -
d_call: TRBD1
j_call: TRBJ2-5
cdr3_nt: TGCGCCAGCAGCTTTGGACAGGGTGGCGAGACCCAGTACTTC
cdr3_aa: CASSFGQGGETQYF

v_call: TRBV19
clone_size: -
d_call: TRBD2
j_call: TRBJ2-7
cdr3_nt: TGTGCCAGTAGTATCGCCCGGACTAGCGGGAGTTACGAGCAGTACTTC
cdr3_aa: CASSIARTSGSYEQYF

v_call: TRBV5-8
clone_size: once
d_call: TRBD1
j_call: TRBJ2-5
cdr3_nt: TGTGCCAGCAGCTCCGGGACAGGGGGGGAGACCCAGTACTTC
cdr3_aa: CASSSGTGGETQYF

v_call: TRBV5-5
clone_size: -
d_call: TRBD1
j_call: TRBJ2-2
cdr3_nt: TGTGCCAGCTTCCGGGACAGAAACACCGGGGAGCTGTTTTTT
cdr3_aa: CASFRDRNTGELFF

v_call: TRBV5-1
clone_size: -
d_call: TRBD2
j_call: TRBJ2-1
cdr3_nt: TGCGCCAGCAGCCCGGACGGCCCTTGGCTAGCGGGAGGAGAGCAGTTCTTC
cdr3_aa: CASSPDGPWLAGGEQFF

v_call: TRBV9
clone_size: -
d_call: -
j_call: TRBJ2-7
cdr3_nt: TGTGCCAGCAGCCCCCAACCACAGGGGGGGTACGAGCAGTACTTC
cdr3_aa: CASSPQPQGGYEQYF

v_call: TRBV10-3
clone_size: -
d_call: TRBD1
j_call: TRBJ2-3
cdr3_nt: TGTGCCATCAGCGAAAGGACAGGGGTAGATACGCAGTATTTT
cdr3_aa: CAISERTGVDTQYF

v_call: TRBV28
clone_size: -
d_call: TRBD1
j_call: TRBJ1-2
cdr3_nt: TGTGCCAGCGGTTCCTTCAGGGGGCCCAACTATGGCTACACCTTC
cdr3_aa: CASGSFRGPNYGYTF

v_call: TRBV7-8
clone_size: -
d_call: TRBD2
j_call: TRBJ2-3
cdr3_nt: TGTGCCAGCAGCTCGACTAGCGGACTCACAGATACGCAGTATTTT
cdr3_aa: CASSSTSGLTDTQYF

v_call: TRBV7-6
clone_size: once
d_call: -
j_call: TRBJ1-1
cdr3_nt: TGTGCCAGCAGCTTAGATGGCAGGGCCTACACTGAAGCTTTCTTT
cdr3_aa: CASSLDGRAYTEAFF

v_call: TRBV4-3
clone_size: -
d_call: TRBD1
j_call: TRBJ2-2
cdr3_nt: TGCGCCAGCAGCCAGAGGGACAGGGGGGACACCGGGGAGCTGTTTTTT
cdr3_aa: CASSQRDRGDTGELFF

v_call: TRBV9
clone_size: few
d_call: -
j_call: TRBJ1-3
cdr3_nt: TGTGCCAGCAGCTCAGGACAGAACCGAAACACCATATATTTT
cdr3_aa: CASSSGQNRNTIYF

v_call: TRBV30
clone_size: -
d_call: -
j_call: TRBJ1-5
cdr3_nt: TGTGCCGGGGCCTGGGGGCGGGGGAATCAGCCCCAGCATTTT
cdr3_aa: CAGAWGRGNQPQHF

v_call: TRBV18
clone_size: -
d_call: TRBD2
j_call: TRBJ2-1
cdr3_nt: TGTGCCAGCTCACCACGGGGCGGGAGTTCTGATGAGCAGTTCTTC
cdr3_aa: CASSPRGGSSDEQFF

v_call: TRBV30
clone_size: -
d_call: -
j_call: TRBJ2-3
cdr3_nt: TGTGCCTGGAGGACTCGCACAGATACGCAGTATTTT
cdr3_aa: CAWRTRTDTQYF

v_call: TRBV2
clone_size: -
d_call: -
j_call: TRBJ2-2
cdr3_nt: TGTGCCAGCAGTACGGAGAGGGCGAACACCGGGGAGCTGTTTTTT
cdr3_aa: CASSTERANTGELFF